This T cell receptor beta chain was sequenced for a study of T cell responses to AZD1222 COVID-19 vaccine. Points from the study as a whole: The study sampled repertoires only after the peak T cell response.

Turning to this clone: Its antigen is not identified.

Clones were sequenced by immunoSEQ multiplex PCR, and TCRdb holds only the in-frame ones, with some missing. In the table there are 85,000 to 100,000 clones, over 75% of which are singletons. This sequence was found in an adult in good health. Sequenced material: peripheral blood, taken on day 0 of AZD1222 vaccination.

This chain's CDR3 is CASRFLRWVVAHDSDGYTF. The CDR3 nucleotides are TGTGCAAGTCGCTTCCTCCGGTGGGTAGTCGCCCATGACTCAGATGGCTACACCTTC. The chain joins TRBV12-2 to TRBJ1-2. TRBV12-2 counts as a pseudogene. This CDR3 region has 19 residues.